This is a list of T cell receptor beta chains from one sample in a study of blood T cells in healthy people across ages. TCRdb itself ran the 5' RACE reads through MiXCR, one entry per CDR3 protein. The sample consists of about 1.4 million distinct CDR3 sequences, around 59% of them appearing once. The sequencing input was blood. The receptors come from a man between 18 and 29 years old in good health. Both conserved end residues are part of each CDR3. D genes are given only for firm matches. Clone size appears in some rows only: once, few, many, or a class for an expanded clone.

v_gene: TRBV4-1; j_gene: TRBJ1-2; d_gene: .; abundance: few; CDR3nt: TGCGCCAGCAGCGTCGGGGGAGGGCCCGCCTATGGCTACACCTTC; CDR3aa: CASSVGGGPAYGYTF
v_gene: TRBV12-3/TRBV12-4; j_gene: TRBJ1-6; d_gene: TRBD1; abundance: .; CDR3nt: TGTGCCAGCAGCCACAGGGGGCTCTTCATTAGGTCACCCCTCCACTTT; CDR3aa: CASSHRGLFIRSPLHF
v_gene: TRBV4-1; j_gene: TRBJ2-1; d_gene: .; abundance: .; CDR3nt: TGCGCCAGCAGCCAAGTTGTCCATAATGAGCAGTTCTTC; CDR3aa: CASSQVVHNEQFF
v_gene: TRBV6-5; j_gene: TRBJ2-5; d_gene: .; abundance: .; CDR3nt: TGTGCCAGCAGTTACTCGTTCCCGGCGGTTGGCGGCCAAACCCCAGAGACCCAGTACTTC; CDR3aa: CASSYSFPAVGGQTPETQYF
v_gene: TRBV6-5; j_gene: TRBJ1-1; d_gene: .; abundance: .; CDR3nt: TGTGCCAGCAGCATACACGACATGAACACTGAAGCTTTCTTT; CDR3aa: CASSIHDMNTEAFF
v_gene: TRBV4-1; j_gene: TRBJ1-5; d_gene: TRBD1; abundance: .; CDR3nt: TGCGCCAGCAGCCAAGCCGGGGGACAGCAGCAGCCCCAGCATTTT; CDR3aa: CASSQAGGQQQPQHF
v_gene: TRBV6-1; j_gene: TRBJ2-7; d_gene: .; abundance: .; CDR3nt: TGTGCCAGCCCACCTCCAGGGGGGAGAAAGGACGAGCAGTACTTC; CDR3aa: CASPPPGGRKDEQYF
v_gene: TRBV18; j_gene: TRBJ2-5; d_gene: .; abundance: .; CDR3nt: TGTGCCAGCTCAGAGTACCAAGAGACCCAGTACTTC; CDR3aa: CASSEYQETQYF
v_gene: TRBV14; j_gene: TRBJ2-7; d_gene: .; abundance: .; CDR3nt: TGTGCCAGTTCGACGGGCCAATCCTACGAGCAGTACTTC; CDR3aa: CASSTGQSYEQYF
v_gene: TRBV19; j_gene: TRBJ2-7; d_gene: .; abundance: once; CDR3nt: TGTGCCAGTAGTATGTTCCAGGGATACGAGCAGTACTTC; CDR3aa: CASSMFQGYEQYF
v_gene: TRBV5-1; j_gene: TRBJ2-7; d_gene: TRBD2; abundance: .; CDR3nt: TGCGCCAGCAGCGTGTCTAGCGGGGAGGGATTCTACGAGCAGTACTTC; CDR3aa: CASSVSSGEGFYEQYF
v_gene: TRBV4-2; j_gene: TRBJ2-4; d_gene: TRBD2; abundance: .; CDR3nt: TGTGCCAGCAGCCAAGGCGACCTAGCGGAAAAAAACATTCAGTACTTC; CDR3aa: CASSQGDLAEKNIQYF
v_gene: TRBV27; j_gene: TRBJ1-1; d_gene: .; abundance: .; CDR3nt: TGTGCCAGCAGTTTACAGGCGCGCACTGAAGCTTTCTTT; CDR3aa: CASSLQARTEAFF
v_gene: TRBV5-1; j_gene: TRBJ1-6; d_gene: .; abundance: .; CDR3nt: TGCGCCAGCAGCTTGGCGGGGGATGCGGGATTCTATAATTCACCCCTCCACTTT; CDR3aa: CASSLAGDAGFYNSPLHF
v_gene: TRBV7-8; j_gene: TRBJ2-1; d_gene: TRBD2; abundance: few; CDR3nt: TGTGCCAGCAGCGTCCAAGTGGTCGGGAGGGCCTACAATGAGCAGTTCTTC; CDR3aa: CASSVQVVGRAYNEQFF
v_gene: TRBV4-2; j_gene: TRBJ2-1; d_gene: .; abundance: .; CDR3nt: TGTGCCAGCAGCAGAAGGGGACAAGAGACCCAGTTCTTC; CDR3aa: CASSRRGQETQFF
v_gene: TRBV20-1; j_gene: TRBJ2-1; d_gene: .; abundance: once; CDR3nt: TGCAGTGCCAGAGGTTTGTCCTCCTCCTTCAATGAGCAGTTCTTC; CDR3aa: CSARGLSSSFNEQFF
v_gene: TRBV28; j_gene: TRBJ2-1; d_gene: .; abundance: once; CDR3nt: TGTGCCACTTATGACCCTGGCTCCTACAATGAGCAGTTCTTC; CDR3aa: CATYDPGSYNEQFF
v_gene: TRBV5-1; j_gene: TRBJ1-3; d_gene: .; abundance: .; CDR3nt: TGCGCCAGCCCCCTCAGGGGATCTGGAAACACCGTATATTTT; CDR3aa: CASPLRGSGNTVYF
v_gene: TRBV6-5; j_gene: TRBJ2-7; d_gene: TRBD1; abundance: .; CDR3nt: TGTGCCAGCAGTGACGGGACAGGGAACGAGCAGTACTTC; CDR3aa: CASSDGTGNEQYF
v_gene: TRBV25-1; j_gene: TRBJ1-2; d_gene: .; abundance: once; CDR3nt: TGTGCCAGCAGGCCCCACGGAGGGGTTGGGGACTATGGCTACACCTTC; CDR3aa: CASRPHGGVGDYGYTF
v_gene: TRBV20-1; j_gene: TRBJ2-7; d_gene: TRBD1; abundance: .; CDR3nt: TGCAGTGCTCAGGACAGGGCGGGCTTCTACGAGCAGTACTTC; CDR3aa: CSAQDRAGFYEQYF
v_gene: TRBV20-1; j_gene: TRBJ2-5; d_gene: .; abundance: .; CDR3nt: TGCAGTGCTAGGCCCGGGATTTCACGGTCAGAGACCCAGTACTTC; CDR3aa: CSARPGISRSETQYF
v_gene: TRBV20-1; j_gene: TRBJ2-7; d_gene: .; abundance: .; CDR3nt: TGCAGTGCTAGAGCGAGGTCAAACGGGCGCGAGCAGTACTTC; CDR3aa: CSARARSNGREQYF
v_gene: TRBV5-1; j_gene: TRBJ2-5; d_gene: .; abundance: .; CDR3nt: TGCGCCAGCAGCTTGGGTAGTGAAGATTCCCAGTACTTC; CDR3aa: CASSLGSEDSQYF
v_gene: TRBV29-1; j_gene: TRBJ2-7; d_gene: .; abundance: few; CDR3nt: TGCAGCGCTATGATCCGACTCTACGAGCAGTACTTC; CDR3aa: CSAMIRLYEQYF
v_gene: TRBV4-1; j_gene: TRBJ2-7; d_gene: .; abundance: .; CDR3nt: TGCGCCAGCAGCCAAGAGAGGGAAATCCCCTACGAGCAGTACTTC; CDR3aa: CASSQEREIPYEQYF
v_gene: TRBV7-9; j_gene: TRBJ2-4; d_gene: .; abundance: few; CDR3nt: TGTGCCAGCAGCCCTCCAGGGTGGGAAAACATTCAGTACTTC; CDR3aa: CASSPPGWENIQYF
v_gene: TRBV10-3; j_gene: TRBJ1-6; d_gene: TRBD1; abundance: few; CDR3nt: TGTGCCATCAGTGAGAGGGACAGGGGCTCACCCCTCCACTTT; CDR3aa: CAISERDRGSPLHF
v_gene: TRBV5-1; j_gene: TRBJ2-2; d_gene: TRBD1; abundance: .; CDR3nt: TGCGCCAGCAGCAGACAGGGCGGCGGGGAGCTGTTTTTT; CDR3aa: CASSRQGGGELFF
v_gene: TRBV6-1; j_gene: TRBJ1-2; d_gene: .; abundance: .; CDR3nt: TGTGCCAGCAGTTCAAAGGGATACTATGGCTACACCTTC; CDR3aa: CASSSKGYYGYTF
v_gene: TRBV29-1; j_gene: TRBJ2-2; d_gene: .; abundance: .; CDR3nt: TGCAGCGTCTCGGGACTGGCGGGAAGAGTCGACACCGGGGAGCTGTTTTTT; CDR3aa: CSVSGLAGRVDTGELFF
v_gene: TRBV7-2; j_gene: TRBJ2-3; d_gene: .; abundance: once; CDR3nt: TGTGCCAGCAGCGCCGGACGAGAGAGGGCCACAGATACGCAGTATTTT; CDR3aa: CASSAGRERATDTQYF
v_gene: TRBV7-6; j_gene: TRBJ2-3; d_gene: TRBD2; abundance: .; CDR3nt: TGTGCCAGCAGCCCGTGGTCAGCGGGGGACACAGATACGCAGTATTTT; CDR3aa: CASSPWSAGDTDTQYF
v_gene: TRBV12-3/TRBV12-4; j_gene: TRBJ1-1; d_gene: .; abundance: .; CDR3nt: TGTGCCAGCAGTGGCCGTTGGGTGAACACTGAAGCTTTCTTT; CDR3aa: CASSGRWVNTEAFF
v_gene: TRBV3-1; j_gene: TRBJ2-1; d_gene: .; abundance: .; CDR3nt: TGTGCCAGCAGCCGCGACCCCATTAGCAATGAGCAGTTCTTC; CDR3aa: CASSRDPISNEQFF
v_gene: TRBV4-3; j_gene: TRBJ2-3; d_gene: TRBD2; abundance: few; CDR3nt: TGCGCCAGCAGCCAAGACCCAGCGGGGATCACAGATACGCAGTATTTT; CDR3aa: CASSQDPAGITDTQYF
v_gene: TRBV7-9; j_gene: TRBJ2-5; d_gene: .; abundance: few; CDR3nt: TGTGCCAGCAGCCCCCCTGGCGGCCAAGAGACCCAGTACTTC; CDR3aa: CASSPPGGQETQYF
v_gene: TRBV5-6; j_gene: TRBJ2-7; d_gene: TRBD1; abundance: .; CDR3nt: TGTGCCAGCAGCCTGGGTTCCGGGACAGGTGGCGAGCAGTACTTC; CDR3aa: CASSLGSGTGGEQYF
v_gene: TRBV28; j_gene: TRBJ2-6; d_gene: TRBD1; abundance: .; CDR3nt: TGTGCCAGCAGTCTAACCGGGACAGTCTTCTCTGGGGCCAACGTCCTGACTTTC; CDR3aa: CASSLTGTVFSGANVLTF
v_gene: TRBV11-2; j_gene: TRBJ2-1; d_gene: .; abundance: few; CDR3nt: TGTGCCAGCAGCTTAGGGTCGGGTGAAGGGGAAAGGCAGTTCTTC; CDR3aa: CASSLGSGEGERQFF
v_gene: TRBV12-3/TRBV12-4; j_gene: TRBJ2-7; d_gene: TRBD1; abundance: .; CDR3nt: TGTGCCAGCAGTTTAGCGCTTGGACAGGGGTCCTACGAGCAGTACTTC; CDR3aa: CASSLALGQGSYEQYF
v_gene: TRBV3-1; j_gene: TRBJ1-4; d_gene: .; abundance: .; CDR3nt: TGTGCCAGCAGCCAAGCCGCGGGGGGTAATGAAAAACTGTTTTTT; CDR3aa: CASSQAAGGNEKLFF
v_gene: TRBV6-5; j_gene: TRBJ2-3; d_gene: .; abundance: .; CDR3nt: TGTGCCAGCAGTTACTCAGGAGCGGACAGATATCCGCAGTATTTT; CDR3aa: CASSYSGADRYPQYF
v_gene: TRBV14; j_gene: TRBJ1-6; d_gene: .; abundance: few; CDR3nt: TGTGCCAGCAGCCAAGGGGGATACTCACCCCTCCACTTT; CDR3aa: CASSQGGYSPLHF
v_gene: TRBV13; j_gene: TRBJ2-6; d_gene: .; abundance: .; CDR3nt: TGTGCCAGCAGCTCTCGGACAGAGGAAACATCTGGGGCCAACGTCCTGACTTTC; CDR3aa: CASSSRTEETSGANVLTF
v_gene: TRBV6-1; j_gene: TRBJ1-5; d_gene: .; abundance: .; CDR3nt: TGTGCCAGCAGTGAGGAGGACAGTAATCAGCCCCAGCATTTT; CDR3aa: CASSEEDSNQPQHF
v_gene: TRBV20-1; j_gene: TRBJ2-1; d_gene: TRBD2; abundance: few; CDR3nt: TGCAGTGCTAGAGACTTAGCGGGAGTAACCGATGAGCAGTTCTTC; CDR3aa: CSARDLAGVTDEQFF
v_gene: TRBV28; j_gene: TRBJ2-7; d_gene: .; abundance: .; CDR3nt: TGTGCCAGCAGTTTAACCGGGGTCTACTACGAGCAGTACTTC; CDR3aa: CASSLTGVYYEQYF
v_gene: TRBV15; j_gene: TRBJ1-6; d_gene: TRBD1; abundance: .; CDR3nt: TGTGCCACCAGCAGAGAGGGAGGGGGCTCACCCCTCCACTTT; CDR3aa: CATSREGGGSPLHF
v_gene: TRBV29-1; j_gene: TRBJ2-7; d_gene: .; abundance: few; CDR3nt: TGCAGCGTTGAATCTACGGAGACCTACGAGCAGTACTTC; CDR3aa: CSVESTETYEQYF
v_gene: TRBV7-2; j_gene: TRBJ2-5; d_gene: .; abundance: .; CDR3nt: TGTGCCAGCAGCTCCTCGGTTACAGGGATGGAGACCCAGTACTTC; CDR3aa: CASSSSVTGMETQYF